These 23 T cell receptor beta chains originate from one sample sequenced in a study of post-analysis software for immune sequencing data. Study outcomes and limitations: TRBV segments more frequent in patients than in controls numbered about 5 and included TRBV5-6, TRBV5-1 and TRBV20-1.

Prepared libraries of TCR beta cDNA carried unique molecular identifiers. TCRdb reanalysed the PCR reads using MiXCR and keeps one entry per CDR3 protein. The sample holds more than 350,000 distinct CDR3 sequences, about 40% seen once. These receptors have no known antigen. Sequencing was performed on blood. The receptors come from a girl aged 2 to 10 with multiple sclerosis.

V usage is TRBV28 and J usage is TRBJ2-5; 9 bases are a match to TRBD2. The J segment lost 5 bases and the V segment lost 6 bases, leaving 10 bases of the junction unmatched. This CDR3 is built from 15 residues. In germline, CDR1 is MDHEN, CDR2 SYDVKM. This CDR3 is CASSGTSSLWETQYF. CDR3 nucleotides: TGTGCCAGCAGCGGGACTAGCTCTCTGTGGGAGACCCAGTACTTC.

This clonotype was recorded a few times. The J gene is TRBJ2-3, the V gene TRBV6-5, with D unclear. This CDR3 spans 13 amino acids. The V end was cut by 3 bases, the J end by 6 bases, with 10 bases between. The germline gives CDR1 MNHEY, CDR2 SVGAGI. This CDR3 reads CASSYDRADTQYF. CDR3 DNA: TGTGCCAGCAGTTATGATAGGGCGGATACGCAGTATTTT.

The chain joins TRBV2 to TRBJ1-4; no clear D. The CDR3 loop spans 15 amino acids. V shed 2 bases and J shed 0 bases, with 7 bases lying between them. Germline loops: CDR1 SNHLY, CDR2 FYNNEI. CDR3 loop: CASSEMISTNEKLFF. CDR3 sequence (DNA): TGTGCCAGCAGTGAAATGATTTCAACTAATGAAAAACTGTTTTTT.

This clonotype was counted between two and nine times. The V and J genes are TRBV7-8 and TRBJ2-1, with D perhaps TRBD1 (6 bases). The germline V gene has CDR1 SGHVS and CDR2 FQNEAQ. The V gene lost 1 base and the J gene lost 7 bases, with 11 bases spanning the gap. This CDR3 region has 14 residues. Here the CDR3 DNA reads TGTGCCAGCAGCTTAGTGGAAGGGGGAAATGAGCAGTTCTTC. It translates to CASSLVEGGNEQFF.

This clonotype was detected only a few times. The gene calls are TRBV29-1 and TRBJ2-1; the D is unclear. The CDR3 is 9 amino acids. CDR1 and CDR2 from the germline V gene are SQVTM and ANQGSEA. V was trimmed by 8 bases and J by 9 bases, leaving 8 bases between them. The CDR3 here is CSTSGEQFF. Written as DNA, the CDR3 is TGCAGCACCTCCGGTGAGCAGTTCTTC.

The CDR3 sequence: CASSFLQGGNTEAFF. CDR3 coding DNA: TGCGCCAGCAGCTTCCTTCAGGGAGGGAACACTGAAGCTTTCTTT. This chain joins TRBV5-1 and TRBJ1-1, with D perhaps TRBD1 (5 bases). V was shortened by 2 bases and J by 1 base, with 12 bases between the two germline ends. Germline V gene sequence: CDR1 SGHRS, CDR2 YFSETQ. This CDR3 comprises 15 residues.

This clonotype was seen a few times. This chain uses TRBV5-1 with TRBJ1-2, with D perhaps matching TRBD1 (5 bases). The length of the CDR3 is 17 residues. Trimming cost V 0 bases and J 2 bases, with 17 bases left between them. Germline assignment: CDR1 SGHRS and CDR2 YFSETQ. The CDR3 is CASSLVRGGNYNYGYTF. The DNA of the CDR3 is TGCGCCAGCAGCTTGGTTAGGGGCGGCAATTACAACTATGGCTACACCTTC.

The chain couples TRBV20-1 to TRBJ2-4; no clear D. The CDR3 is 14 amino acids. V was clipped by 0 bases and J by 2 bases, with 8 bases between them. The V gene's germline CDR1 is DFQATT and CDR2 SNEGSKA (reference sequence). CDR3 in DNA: TGCAGTGCTAGAGATCAGCATCCCAAAAACATTCAGTACTTC. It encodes CSARDQHPKNIQYF.

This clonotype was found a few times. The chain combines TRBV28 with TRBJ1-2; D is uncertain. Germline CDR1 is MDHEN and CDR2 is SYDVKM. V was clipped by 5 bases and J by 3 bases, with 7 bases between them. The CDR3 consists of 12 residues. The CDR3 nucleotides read TGTGCCAGCAGTGAGACTTACTATGGCTACACCTTC. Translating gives CASSETYYGYTF.

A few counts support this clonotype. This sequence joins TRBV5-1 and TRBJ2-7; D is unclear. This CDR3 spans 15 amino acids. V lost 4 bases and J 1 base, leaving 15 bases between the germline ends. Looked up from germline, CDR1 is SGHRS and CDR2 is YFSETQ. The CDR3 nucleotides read TGCGCCAGCAGCGGCAGAGATGGATCGTCCTACGAGCAGTACTTC. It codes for CASSGRDGSSYEQYF. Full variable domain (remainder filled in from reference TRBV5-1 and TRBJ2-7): KAGVTQTPRYLIKTRGQQVTLSCSPISGHRSVSWYQQTPGQGLQFLFEYFSETQRNKGNFPGRFSGRQFSNSRSEMNVSTLELGDSALYLCASSGRDGSSYEQYFGPGTRLTVT.

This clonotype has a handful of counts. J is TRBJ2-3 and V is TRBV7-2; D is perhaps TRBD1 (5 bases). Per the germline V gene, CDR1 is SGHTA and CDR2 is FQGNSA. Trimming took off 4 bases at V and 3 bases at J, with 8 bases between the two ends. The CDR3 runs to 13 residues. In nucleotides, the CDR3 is TGTGCCAGCAGCTCCAGGGTAACAGATACGCAGTATTTT. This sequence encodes CASSSRVTDTQYF.

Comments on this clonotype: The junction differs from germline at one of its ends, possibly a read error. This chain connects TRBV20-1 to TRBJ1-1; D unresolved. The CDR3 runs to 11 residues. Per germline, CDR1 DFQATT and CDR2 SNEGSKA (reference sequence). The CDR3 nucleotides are TGTCTCACCCATGTTATCACTGAAGCTTTCTTT. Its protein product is CLTHVITEAFF.

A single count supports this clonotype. Here the CDR3 DNA reads TGTGCCAGCAGACCGGGACTAGCGAAGAATACGCAGTATTTT. Its protein is CASRPGLAKNTQYF. V gene TRBV28 combines with J gene TRBJ2-3; 10 nucleotides agree with TRBD2. The length of the CDR3 is 14 residues. J lost 7 bases, V lost 6 bases, and 7 bases had no gene match. Germline V gene sequence: CDR1 MDHEN, CDR2 SYDVKM.

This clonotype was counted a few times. The CDR3 bases are TGTGCCAGCAGTGTACGGGCGGACATTCAGTACTTC. This sequence encodes CASSVRADIQYF. The J gene is TRBJ2-4, the V gene TRBV28; no reliable D call. V shed 5 bases and J shed 8 bases, with 10 bases lying between them. The germline CDR1 and CDR2 sequences are MDHEN and SYDVKM. The CDR3 has 12 residues.

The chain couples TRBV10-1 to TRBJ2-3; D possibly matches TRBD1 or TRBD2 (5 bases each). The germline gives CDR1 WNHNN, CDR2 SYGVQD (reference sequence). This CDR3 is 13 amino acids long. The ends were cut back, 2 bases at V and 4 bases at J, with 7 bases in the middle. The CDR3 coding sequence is TGCGCCAGCAGTGAGGGGGGTTCAGATACGCAGTATTTT. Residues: CASSEGGSDTQYF.

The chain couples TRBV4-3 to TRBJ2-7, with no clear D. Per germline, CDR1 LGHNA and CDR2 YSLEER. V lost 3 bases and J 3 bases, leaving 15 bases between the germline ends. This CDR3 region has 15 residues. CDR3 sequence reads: CASSQAYVWIYEQYF. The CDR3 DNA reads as TGCGCCAGCAGCCAGGCCTATGTATGGATCTACGAGCAGTACTTC.

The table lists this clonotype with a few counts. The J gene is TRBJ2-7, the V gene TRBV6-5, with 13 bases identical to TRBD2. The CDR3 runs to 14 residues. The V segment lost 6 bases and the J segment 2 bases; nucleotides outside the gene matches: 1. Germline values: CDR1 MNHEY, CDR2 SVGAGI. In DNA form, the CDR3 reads TGTGCCAGCAGAGGACTAGCGGGGGCCTACGAGCAGTACTTC. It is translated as CASRGLAGAYEQYF.

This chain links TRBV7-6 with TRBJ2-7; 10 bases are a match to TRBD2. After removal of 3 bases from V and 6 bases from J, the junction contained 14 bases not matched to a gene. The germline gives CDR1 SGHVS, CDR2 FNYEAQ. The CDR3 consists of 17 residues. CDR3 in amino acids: CASSFFPRLAGVAEQYF. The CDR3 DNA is TGTGCCAGCAGCTTTTTCCCACGGCTAGCGGGAGTAGCCGAGCAGTACTTC.

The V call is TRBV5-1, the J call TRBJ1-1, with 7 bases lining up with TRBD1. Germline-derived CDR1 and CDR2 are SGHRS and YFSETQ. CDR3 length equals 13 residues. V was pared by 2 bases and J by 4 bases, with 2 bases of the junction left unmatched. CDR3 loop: CASSLDRATEAFF. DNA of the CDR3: TGCGCCAGCAGCTTAGACAGGGCCACTGAAGCTTTCTTT.

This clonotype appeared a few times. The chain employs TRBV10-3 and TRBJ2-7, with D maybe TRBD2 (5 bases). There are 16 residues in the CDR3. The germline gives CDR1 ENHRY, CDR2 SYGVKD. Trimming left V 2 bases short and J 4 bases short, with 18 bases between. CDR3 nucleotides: TGTGCCATCAGTGAGGCCGGGTTGAGGGTCCCATACGAGCAGTACTTC. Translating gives CAISEAGLRVPYEQYF.

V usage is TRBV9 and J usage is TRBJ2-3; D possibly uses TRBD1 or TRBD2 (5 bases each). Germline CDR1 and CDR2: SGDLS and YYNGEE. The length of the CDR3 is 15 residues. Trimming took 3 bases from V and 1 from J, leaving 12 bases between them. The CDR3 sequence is CASSEGRGGTDTQYF. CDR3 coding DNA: TGTGCCAGCAGCGAAGGTAGAGGGGGCACAGATACGCAGTATTTT.

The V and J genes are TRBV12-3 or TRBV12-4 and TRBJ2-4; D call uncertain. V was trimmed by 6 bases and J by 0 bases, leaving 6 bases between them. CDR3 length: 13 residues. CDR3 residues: CASSLGAKNIQYF. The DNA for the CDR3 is TGTGCCAGCAGCTTGGGAGCCAAAAACATTCAGTACTTC.

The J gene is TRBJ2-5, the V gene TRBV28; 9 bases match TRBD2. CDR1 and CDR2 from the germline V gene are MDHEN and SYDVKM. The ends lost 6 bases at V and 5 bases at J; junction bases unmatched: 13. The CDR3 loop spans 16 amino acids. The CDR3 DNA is TGTGCCAGCAGCCCCGGGACTAGCCCAAGCCGTGAGACCCAGTACTTC. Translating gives CASSPGTSPSRETQYF.